This is a list of T cell receptor beta chains from one sample in a study of human T cells and chemical hapten exposure. Each CDR3 protein is one row after TCRdb ran MiXCR on the RACE reads. The data show more than 250,000 distinct CDR3 sequences, with 7.7% seen just once and 1.2% held by the top ten. The sequencing used whole blood, collected in connection with sensitization to the hapten diphenylcyclopropenone (DPC). The receptor source for this set is a young man with alopecia areata. Some clones in this sample may be carry-over from other donors' samples. The CDR3 runs from the conserved cysteine through the conserved F or W. D genes are given only for firm matches. Rows may omit the clone size; those that give it use once, few, many or a size class.

>TRBV20-1|14|many|TRBJ2-3|.
CSARRRLRTDTQYF
TGCAGTGCTAGAAGACGCCTACGCACAGATACGCAGTATTTT
>TRBV28|16|.|TRBJ2-7|.
CASSFMDQGSSYEQYF
TGTGCCAGCAGTTTCATGGATCAGGGAAGCTCCTACGAGCAGTACTTC
>TRBV7-9|19|.|TRBJ1-4|.
CASSLAHWEEQATNEKLFF
TGTGCCAGCAGCTTAGCGCATTGGGAGGAACAGGCAACTAATGAAAAACTGTTTTTT
>TRBV20-1|16|.|TRBJ2-3|TRBD2
CSALPVGRGATDTQYF
TGCAGTGCGCTACCTGTGGGGCGGGGGGCCACAGATACGCAGTATTTT
>TRBV7-6|13|many|TRBJ1-6|.
CASSRNLNSPLHF
TGTGCCAGCAGCCGAAACCTGAATTCACCCCTCCACTTT
>TRBV20-1|15|many|TRBJ1-1|.
CSAIPPRGMNTEAFF
TGCAGTGCTATCCCTCCTCGAGGGATGAACACTGAAGCTTTCTTT
>TRBV9|13|few|TRBJ1-1|.
CASSAQGTTEAFF
TGTGCCAGCAGCGCACAGGGTACTACTGAAGCTTTCTTT
>TRBV28|15|.|TRBJ1-4|.
CASSFRGATNEKLFF
TGTGCCAGCAGTTTTAGGGGTGCAACTAATGAAAAACTGTTTTTT
>TRBV29-1|15|few|TRBJ2-3|TRBD2
CSVTGTRLATDTQYF
TGCAGCGTTACCGGGACTAGGTTGGCGACAGATACGCAGTATTTT
>TRBV6-1|14|few|TRBJ2-1|TRBD1
CASSVGTGRNEQFF
TGTGCCAGCAGTGTTGGGACAGGGCGGAATGAGCAGTTCTTC
>TRBV3-1|13|.|TRBJ1-2|.
CASSRGTVYGYTF
TGTGCCAGCAGCCGAGGGACCGTCTATGGCTACACCTTC
>TRBV12-3/TRBV12-4|12|.|TRBJ1-1|.
CASSFWTPEAFF
TGTGCCAGCAGTTTCTGGACCCCTGAAGCTTTCTTT
>TRBV5-1|15|few|TRBJ2-5|.
CASSRSGQYQETQYF
TGCGCCAGCAGCCGATCGGGTCAGTACCAAGAGACCCAGTACTTC
>TRBV12-3/TRBV12-4|17|.|TRBJ1-2|TRBD1
CASSWVGTVSHHGGCTF
TGTGCCAGCAGTTGGGTCGGGACAGTTAGCCACCACGGTGGCTGCACCTTC
>TRBV7-3|15|few|TRBJ2-3|TRBD1
CASSVTGFHTDTQYF
TGTGCCAGCAGCGTGACAGGGTTTCACACAGATACGCAGTATTTT
>TRBV10-2|12|few|TRBJ2-1|.
CASSENYNEQFF
TGCGCCAGCAGTGAGAACTACAATGAGCAGTTCTTC